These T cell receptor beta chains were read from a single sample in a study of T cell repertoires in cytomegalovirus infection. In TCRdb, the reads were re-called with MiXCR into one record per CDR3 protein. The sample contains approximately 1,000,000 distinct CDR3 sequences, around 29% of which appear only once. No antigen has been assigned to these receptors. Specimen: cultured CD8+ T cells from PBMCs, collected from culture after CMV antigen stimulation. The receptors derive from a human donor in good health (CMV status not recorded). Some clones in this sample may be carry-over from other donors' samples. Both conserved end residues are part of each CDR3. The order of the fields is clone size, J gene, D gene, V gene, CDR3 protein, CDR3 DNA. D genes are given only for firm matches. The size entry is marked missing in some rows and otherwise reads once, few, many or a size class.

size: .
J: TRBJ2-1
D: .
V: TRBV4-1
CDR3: CASSHTNSEQFF
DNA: TGCGCCAGCAGCCACACGAACTCGGAGCAGTTCTTC

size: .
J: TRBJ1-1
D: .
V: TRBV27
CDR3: CASSLVSTLYGGTEAFF
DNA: TGTGCCAGCAGTTTAGTGAGTACGTTGTATGGGGGCACTGAAGCTTTCTTT

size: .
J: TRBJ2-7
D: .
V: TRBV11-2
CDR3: CASSFAADFSYEQYF
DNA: TGTGCCAGCAGCTTTGCCGCGGATTTCTCCTACGAGCAGTACTTC

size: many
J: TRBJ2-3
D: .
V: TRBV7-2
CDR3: CASSQERPDRGKADTQYF
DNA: TGTGCCAGCAGCCAAGAAAGGCCGGACAGAGGGAAGGCAGATACGCAGTATTTT

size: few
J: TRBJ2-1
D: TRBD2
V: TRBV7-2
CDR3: CASSLAPGEGSYNEQFF
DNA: TGTGCCAGCAGCTTAGCGCCGGGGGAGGGGTCCTACAATGAGCAGTTCTTC

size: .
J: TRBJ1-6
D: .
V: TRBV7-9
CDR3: CASSFSSPGLHF
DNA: TGTGCCAGCAGCTTCTCCTCTCCCGGGCTCCACTTT

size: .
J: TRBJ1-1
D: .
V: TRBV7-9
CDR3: CASRGGASLLNTEAFF
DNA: TGTGCCAGCAGGGGGGGGGCGTCACTATTGAACACTGAAGCTTTCTTT

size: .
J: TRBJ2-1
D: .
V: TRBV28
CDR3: CASSFEGGDNEQFF
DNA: TGTGCCAGCAGTTTTGAAGGCGGGGACAATGAGCAGTTCTTC

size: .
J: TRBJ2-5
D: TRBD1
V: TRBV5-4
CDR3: CASSSYRGRAETQYF
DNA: TGTGCCAGCAGCTCATACAGGGGGCGGGCGGAGACCCAGTACTTC

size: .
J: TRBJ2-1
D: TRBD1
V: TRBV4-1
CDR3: CASSQEDRVYNEQFF
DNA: TGCGCCAGCAGCCAAGAGGACAGGGTCTACAATGAGCAGTTCTTC

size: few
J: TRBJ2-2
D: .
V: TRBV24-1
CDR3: CATSDFTGPGELFF
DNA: TGTGCCACCAGTGATTTTACAGGGCCCGGGGAGCTGTTTTTT

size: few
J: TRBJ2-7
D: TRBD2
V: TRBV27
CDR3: CASSPGLAGGFGDEQYF
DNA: TGTGCCAGCAGTCCCGGACTAGCGGGGGGCTTCGGCGACGAGCAGTACTTC

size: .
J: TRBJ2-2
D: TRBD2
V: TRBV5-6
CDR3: CASSFWLAGAMGAGELFF
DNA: TGTGCCAGCAGCTTTTGGCTAGCGGGGGCGATGGGGGCCGGGGAGCTGTTTTTT

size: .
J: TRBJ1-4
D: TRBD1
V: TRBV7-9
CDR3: CASSSRQGATNEKLFF
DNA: TGTGCCAGCAGCTCCCGACAGGGTGCAACTAATGAAAAACTGTTTTTT

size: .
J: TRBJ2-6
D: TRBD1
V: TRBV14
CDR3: CASSQGLGTGFSGANVLTF
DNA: TGTGCCAGCAGCCAAGGGCTCGGGACAGGTTTTTCTGGGGCCAACGTCCTGACTTTC

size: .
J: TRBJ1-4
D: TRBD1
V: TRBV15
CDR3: CATSSITGDEKLFF
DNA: TGTGCCACCAGCAGCATTACAGGGGACGAAAAACTGTTTTTT

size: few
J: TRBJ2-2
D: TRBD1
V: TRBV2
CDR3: CATTRIGGSGELFF
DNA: TGTGCCACGACCAGGATAGGGGGCTCCGGGGAGCTGTTTTTT

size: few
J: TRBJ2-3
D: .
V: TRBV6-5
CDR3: CASSYSIGGTDTQYF
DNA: TGTGCCAGCAGTTACTCGATTGGGGGCACAGATACGCAGTATTTT

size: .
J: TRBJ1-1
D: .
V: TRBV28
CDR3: CASSTWGGMNTEAFF
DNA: TGTGCCAGCAGCACCTGGGGAGGGATGAACACTGAAGCTTTCTTT

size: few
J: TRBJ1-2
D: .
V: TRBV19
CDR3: CASHPGSYANYGYTF
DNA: TGTGCCAGTCACCCGGGGAGTTATGCTAACTATGGCTACACCTTC

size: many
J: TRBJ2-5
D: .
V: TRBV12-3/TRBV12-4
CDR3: CASSLALRETQYF
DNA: TGTGCCAGCAGTTTAGCACTCCGAGAGACCCAGTACTTC

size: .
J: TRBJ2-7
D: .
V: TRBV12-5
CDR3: CASGGGTLSSYEQYF
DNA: TGTGCTAGTGGTGGAGGGACATTGAGCTCCTACGAGCAGTACTTC

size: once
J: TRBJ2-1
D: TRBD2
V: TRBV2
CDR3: CAIPGLAETNEQFF
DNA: TGTGCCATCCCGGGACTAGCTGAGACGAATGAGCAGTTCTTC

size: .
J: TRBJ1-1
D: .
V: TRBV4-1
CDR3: CASSHLPTTEAFF
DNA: TGCGCCAGCAGCCATCTACCTACGACTGAAGCTTTCTTT

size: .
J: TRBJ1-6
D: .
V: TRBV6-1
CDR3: CASSWTGGGSPLHF
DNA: TGTGCCAGCAGTTGGACGGGAGGAGGTTCACCCCTCCACTTT

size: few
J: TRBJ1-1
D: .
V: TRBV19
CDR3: CASSAGVTEAFF
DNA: TGTGCCAGTAGTGCGGGTGTCACTGAAGCTTTCTTT

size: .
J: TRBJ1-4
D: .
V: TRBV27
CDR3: CASRPTGSNEKLFF
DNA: TGTGCCAGCAGGCCGACAGGATCCAATGAAAAACTGTTTTTT

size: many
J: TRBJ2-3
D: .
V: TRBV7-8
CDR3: CASSFPGLGTDTQYF
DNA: TGTGCCAGCAGCTTCCCGGGACTGGGCACAGATACGCAGTATTTT

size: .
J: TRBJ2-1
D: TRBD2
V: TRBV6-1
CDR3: CASSGTSGGFNEQFF
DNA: TGTGCCAGCAGTGGGACTAGCGGGGGGTTTAATGAGCAGTTCTTC